Listed below are T cell receptor beta chains from one sample, sequenced in a study of control samples from healthy donors and cancer patients. Profiled with immunoSEQ multiplex PCR; TCRdb holds only in-frame clones, not every one. The sample consists of roughly 130,000 clones, under 95% of them appearing once. Material: blood. All receptors come from a man in his late teens or twenties in good health. The CDR3 runs from the conserved cysteine through the conserved F or W. Each record gives: D gene, CDR3 length, J gene, clone size, V gene, CDR3 protein, CDR3 DNA. The D gene is left open where the match is weak. Where a row states a size, it is once, few, many or the class of an expanded clone; other rows omit it.

D: .
length: 13
J: TRBJ1-6
size: .
V: TRBV30
CDR3: CAWNDSPNSPLHF
DNA: TGTGCCTGGAATGACAGCCCAAATTCACCCCTCCACTTT

D: .
length: 13
J: TRBJ1-2
size: .
V: TRBV5-6
CDR3: CASSLAMNYGYTF
DNA: TGTGCCAGCAGCTTGGCAATGAACTATGGCTACACCTTC

D: TRBD1
length: 16
J: TRBJ2-3
size: .
V: TRBV5-4
CDR3: CASSFYKDRGTDTQYF
DNA: TGTGCCAGCAGCTTTTATAAGGACAGGGGTACAGATACGCAGTATTTT

D: TRBD2
length: 13
J: TRBJ2-1
size: once
V: TRBV5-5
CDR3: CASSLAGGNEQFF
DNA: TGTGCCAGCAGCTTGGCGGGGGGCAATGAGCAGTTCTTC

D: .
length: 17
J: TRBJ1-1
size: .
V: TRBV4-1
CDR3: CASSQRKRLTRDTEAFF
DNA: TGCGCCAGCAGCCAACGGAAACGGCTCACCAGGGACACTGAAGCTTTCTTT

D: .
length: 16
J: TRBJ1-1
size: .
V: TRBV5-4
CDR3: CASSAGGVGGDTEAFF
DNA: TGTGCCAGCAGCGCCGGGGGAGTTGGGGGTGACACTGAAGCTTTCTTT

D: .
length: 13
J: TRBJ2-5
size: .
V: TRBV5-6
CDR3: CASSLREQETQYF
DNA: TGTGCCAGCAGCTTAAGGGAGCAAGAGACCCAGTACTTC

D: .
length: 15
J: TRBJ2-2
size: .
V: TRBV19
CDR3: CASRIKETNTGELFF
DNA: TGTGCCAGTAGAATAAAAGAGACGAACACCGGGGAGCTGTTTTTT

D: .
length: 12
J: TRBJ1-2
size: .
V: TRBV12-3/TRBV12-4
CDR3: CASSPGPYGYTF
DNA: TGTGCCAGCAGTCCAGGACCTTATGGCTACACCTTC

D: TRBD2
length: 16
J: TRBJ2-3
size: .
V: TRBV10-3
CDR3: CAISGISGGSVDTQYF
DNA: TGTGCCATCAGTGGTATTAGCGGGGGGTCTGTAGATACGCAGTATTTT

D: TRBD1
length: 15
J: TRBJ1-5
size: .
V: TRBV9
CDR3: CASSPHNGQGQPQHF
DNA: TGTGCCAGCAGCCCCCACAACGGACAGGGTCAGCCCCAGCATTTT

D: .
length: 15
J: TRBJ2-6
size: .
V: TRBV6-5
CDR3: CASSYGGSGANVLTF
DNA: TGTGCCAGCAGTTACGGCGGATCTGGGGCCAACGTCCTGACTTTC

D: TRBD2
length: 18
J: TRBJ2-2
size: .
V: TRBV27
CDR3: CASSALLAGGPNTGELFF
DNA: TGTGCCAGCAGTGCCCTCTTGGCGGGGGGGCCAAACACCGGGGAGCTGTTTTTT

D: TRBD2
length: 16
J: TRBJ2-3
size: .
V: TRBV11-2
CDR3: CASSFTSGVITDTQYF
DNA: TGTGCCAGCAGTTTTACTAGCGGGGTGATCACAGATACGCAGTATTTT

D: .
length: 11
J: TRBJ1-1
size: .
V: TRBV11-2
CDR3: CASSLDAEAFF
DNA: TGTGCCAGCAGCCTAGACGCTGAAGCTTTCTTT

D: .
length: 13
J: TRBJ2-3
size: .
V: TRBV11-2
CDR3: CASSLWGTDTQYF
DNA: TGTGCCAGCAGCTTATGGGGCACAGATACGCAGTATTTT

D: .
length: 13
J: TRBJ2-4
size: .
V: TRBV16
CDR3: CASSQAPGLGTLF
DNA: TGTGCCAGCAGCCAGGCCCCAGGCTTAGGGACGCTCTTC

D: TRBD1
length: 17
J: TRBJ1-5
size: .
V: TRBV4-1
CDR3: CASSQDRGTGFGQPQHF
DNA: TGCGCCAGCAGCCAAGATAGAGGGACAGGGTTCGGGCAGCCCCAGCATTTT

D: .
length: 13
J: TRBJ1-1
size: .
V: TRBV10-2
CDR3: CASSETQRSEAFF
DNA: TGCGCCAGCAGTGAGACCCAGAGGTCTGAAGCTTTCTTT

D: .
length: 15
J: TRBJ1-5
size: .
V: TRBV19
CDR3: CASTPLGKRNQPQHF
DNA: TGTGCCAGTACCCCACTGGGGAAGCGCAATCAGCCCCAGCATTTT

D: TRBD1
length: 11
J: TRBJ2-3
size: .
V: TRBV7-9
CDR3: CATGTGDTQYF
DNA: TGTGCCACCGGGACAGGAGATACGCAGTATTTT

D: .
length: 15
J: TRBJ2-7
size: .
V: TRBV19
CDR3: CASRSEGTSSYEQYF
DNA: TGTGCCAGTAGGTCGGAGGGCACGAGCTCCTACGAGCAGTACTTC

D: .
length: 15
J: TRBJ1-1
size: .
V: TRBV6-6
CDR3: CATRPWGGDGTEAFF
DNA: TGTGCCACCCGACCGTGGGGGGGCGACGGTACTGAAGCTTTCTTT

D: .
length: 17
J: TRBJ2-3
size: .
V: TRBV6-1
CDR3: CASSEAGGGGVTDTQYF
DNA: TGTGCCAGCAGTGAAGCCGGAGGGGGGGGCGTCACAGATACGCAGTATTTT

D: .
length: 16
J: TRBJ1-1
size: .
V: TRBV5-1
CDR3: CASSSEGTALNTEAFF
DNA: TGCGCCAGCAGCTCAGAGGGGACGGCTCTGAACACTGAAGCTTTCTTT

D: .
length: 14
J: TRBJ1-1
size: .
V: TRBV5-4
CDR3: CASSLSHQNTEAFF
DNA: TGTGCCAGCAGCTTGAGCCATCAAAACACTGAAGCTTTCTTT

D: .
length: 15
J: TRBJ1-1
size: .
V: TRBV12-5
CDR3: CASGLTLFTHTEAFF
DNA: TGTGCTAGTGGTTTGACTCTGTTCACCCACACTGAAGCTTTCTTT

D: .
length: 13
J: TRBJ2-5
size: .
V: TRBV5-1
CDR3: CASSKTSQETQYF
DNA: TGCGCCAGCAGCAAAACGAGTCAAGAGACCCAGTACTTC

D: TRBD1
length: 18
J: TRBJ1-6
size: .
V: TRBV18
CDR3: CASSPLSGIGTGSSPLHF
DNA: TGTGCCAGCTCACCACTTTCCGGTATAGGGACAGGGAGTTCACCCCTCCACTTT

D: .
length: 13
J: TRBJ1-2
size: .
V: TRBV12-3/TRBV12-4
CDR3: CASSLFSRGGYTF
DNA: TGTGCCAGCAGTTTATTCTCGAGGGGTGGCTACACCTTC

D: TRBD1
length: 16
J: TRBJ2-3
size: .
V: TRBV15
CDR3: CATSRDRGQITDTQYF
DNA: TGTGCCACCAGCAGAGATAGGGGACAGATCACAGATACGCAGTATTTT

D: TRBD1
length: 16
J: TRBJ1-2
size: .
V: TRBV5-1
CDR3: CASRPRTGGYLNGYTF
DNA: TGCGCCAGCAGACCCCGGACAGGGGGATACCTTAATGGCTACACCTTC

D: TRBD1
length: 19
J: TRBJ1-5
size: .
V: TRBV14
CDR3: CASSQDLTTPGGPDQPQHF
DNA: TGTGCCAGCAGCCAAGATCTTACGACGCCAGGGGGCCCTGATCAGCCCCAGCATTTT

D: .
length: 17
J: TRBJ1-6
size: .
V: TRBV3-1/TRBV3-2
CDR3: CASSQDWGRVEHSPLHF
DNA: TGTGCCAGCAGCCAAGATTGGGGCAGGGTAGAACATTCACCCCTCCACTTT

D: TRBD2
length: 15
J: TRBJ2-3
size: .
V: TRBV7-3
CDR3: CAPSSAGELTDTQYF
DNA: TGTGCCCCCTCGTCAGCGGGGGAGCTCACAGATACGCAGTATTTT

D: .
length: 14
J: TRBJ2-3
size: .
V: TRBV5-1
CDR3: CASRSGSSTDTQYF
DNA: TGCGCCAGCAGGTCCGGCTCTAGCACAGATACGCAGTATTTT

D: TRBD1
length: 17
J: TRBJ1-5
size: .
V: TRBV15
CDR3: CATSLDRGLISNQPQHF
DNA: TGTGCCACCAGCCTAGACAGGGGGCTAATTAGCAATCAGCCCCAGCATTTT

D: TRBD1
length: 19
J: TRBJ2-7
size: .
V: TRBV5-1
CDR3: CASSQLRDRGGSWVYEQYF
DNA: TGCGCCAGCAGCCAACTCCGGGACAGGGGCGGAAGTTGGGTCTACGAGCAGTACTTC

D: .
length: 13
J: TRBJ1-2
size: .
V: TRBV27
CDR3: CASSLDGAYGYTF
DNA: TGTGCCAGCAGTTTGGACGGCGCTTATGGCTACACCTTC

D: .
length: 15
J: TRBJ1-2
size: .
V: TRBV5-8
CDR3: CASSIPPPGSYGYTF
DNA: TGTGCCAGCAGCATACCTCCCCCGGGAAGCTATGGCTACACCTTC

D: .
length: 13
J: TRBJ1-1
size: .
V: TRBV10-1
CDR3: CASSGQTNTEAFF
DNA: TGCGCCAGCAGTGGACAGACGAACACTGAAGCTTTCTTT

D: .
length: 11
J: TRBJ2-5
size: .
V: TRBV20-1
CDR3: CSARAQETQYF
DNA: TGCAGTGCACGGGCTCAAGAGACCCAGTACTTC

D: TRBD1
length: 16
J: TRBJ1-5
size: .
V: TRBV12-5
CDR3: CASGLVIGTDHEPQHF
DNA: TGTGCTAGTGGTTTGGTAATAGGGACAGACCATGAGCCCCAGCATTTT

D: .
length: 16
J: TRBJ1-1
size: .
V: TRBV30
CDR3: CAWSVGMGGISTEAFF
DNA: TGTGCCTGGAGTGTAGGGATGGGGGGCATAAGCACTGAAGCTTTCTTT

D: TRBD1
length: 14
J: TRBJ1-6
size: .
V: TRBV30
CDR3: CAWSPPDRDSPLHF
DNA: TGTGCCTGGAGTCCTCCGGACAGGGATTCACCCCTCCACTTT

D: TRBD1
length: 16
J: TRBJ2-2
size: .
V: TRBV5-1
CDR3: CASSLTGDGNTGELFF
DNA: TGCGCCAGCAGCTTGACAGGGGATGGGAACACCGGGGAGCTGTTTTTT

D: .
length: 12
J: TRBJ1-3
size: .
V: TRBV12-3/TRBV12-4
CDR3: CASTRSGNTIYF
DNA: TGTGCCAGCACGCGATCTGGAAACACCATATATTTT